This T cell receptor (beta chain) was recorded in a study of beta chain features in type 1 diabetes. In the study overall: No age, gender or cell yield differences were seen between patients and healthy donors.

Reverse transcription of all isolated RNA meant that expressed TCRB transcripts were sequenced. Measured with immunoSEQ multiplex PCR; TCRdb has only the in-frame clones, and not every one. The sample carries hundreds of thousands of clones, less than 15% recorded once. This CDR3 is built from 14 residues. Germline V gives CDR1 ENHRY, CDR2 SYGVKD. V was cut by 3 bases and J by 1 base, with 4 bases left in between. About this clone: Its antigen is not identified.

Study-wide points: The question left open here concerned HLA type influencing TCRB rearrangement. Over-representation of high TCR-expressing cells was a possible consequence of cDNA sequencing.

The chain links TRBV10-3 to TRBJ2-6; D not resolved. This TCR was recovered from a man aged 25-45 years in good health. Sequences were obtained from central memory CD4+ T cells from blood. CDR3 loop: CAISEMSGANVLTF. CDR3 coding DNA: TGTGCCATCAGTGAAATGTCTGGGGCCAACGTCCTGACTTTC.